This record looks at one T cell receptor (beta chain) sequence and its context. Trimming removed 0 bases from V and 4 bases from J; junction bases left unmatched: 1. The CDR3 contains 14 residues. Germline V gene lookup returns CDR1 SGHRS and CDR2 YFSETQ. The sample belongs to a study of technical replicates of blood from a handful of donors. Assay: immunoSEQ multiplex PCR; the TCRdb copy retains only in-frame clones and omits some. The table shows 70,000 to 75,000 clones, with about 95% occurring only once. The chain links TRBV5-1 to TRBJ1-2, with 9 bases matching TRBD1. Sample: T cells isolated from PBMCs. This TCR was sampled from a human donor in good health. The CDR3 protein is CASSLGDRVYGYTF. DNA for the CDR3: TGCGCCAGCAGCTTGGGGGACAGGGTCTATGGCTACACCTTC.